These T cell receptor beta chains were read from a single sample in a study of cytotoxic CD8 clonotypes in ibrutinib-treated CLL. Repertoires were generated with immunoSEQ multiplex PCR, while TCRdb's copy carries only in-frame clones and drops some. The sample shows approximately 130,000 clones, around 84% of them seen only once. Sample: PBMCs, taken after 24 months of ibrutinib treatment. The receptors shown here come from a human donor with chronic lymphocytic leukemia. Each CDR3 is given with its conserved first and last residue. Size tells how often a clone was seen (once, few, many) or the class of an expanded clone, and some rows leave it out.

J: TRBJ2-7; V: TRBV5-1; size: .; CDR3: CASSLDERGEQYF
J: TRBJ2-3; V: TRBV28; size: .; CDR3: CASSRGLADTDTQYF
J: TRBJ2-3; V: TRBV30; size: .; CDR3: CAWSVDTQYF
J: TRBJ2-3; V: TRBV28; size: .; CDR3: CASTPTGYGTDTQYF
J: TRBJ2-5; V: TRBV6-1; size: .; CDR3: CASSYSGQETQYF
J: TRBJ2-5; V: TRBV11-2; size: .; CDR3: CASSLETGFYETQYF
J: TRBJ2-2; V: TRBV5-1; size: .; CDR3: CASSIAGGTGELFF
J: TRBJ1-2; V: TRBV7-8; size: .; CDR3: CASSLDGAGGYTF
J: TRBJ1-6; V: TRBV11-2; size: few; CDR3: CASSRMGADNSPLHF
J: TRBJ1-6; V: TRBV14; size: few; CDR3: CASSQGNSYNSPLHF
J: TRBJ2-5; V: TRBV5-1; size: .; CDR3: CASSLRGGETQYF
J: TRBJ1-5; V: TRBV19; size: .; CDR3: CASSIEAGDNQPQHF
J: TRBJ1-4; V: TRBV5-6; size: .; CDR3: CASGAGRNEKLFF
J: TRBJ1-4; V: TRBV7-8; size: .; CDR3: CASSPRGGTMGEKLFF
J: TRBJ2-7; V: TRBV6-5; size: .; CDR3: CASSIKAGETYEQYF
J: TRBJ1-1; V: TRBV6-5; size: .; CDR3: CASSRFMNTEAFF
J: TRBJ2-5; V: TRBV5-4; size: .; CDR3: CASSLNSQETQYF
J: TRBJ1-6; V: TRBV30; size: .; CDR3: CAWSGTQGSSYNSPLHF
J: TRBJ2-7; V: TRBV30; size: .; CDR3: CAWGRLYEQYF
J: TRBJ1-2; V: TRBV25-1; size: .; CDR3: CASSEFEGGYTF
J: TRBJ2-5; V: TRBV7-9; size: .; CDR3: CASSLATSGGQETQYF
J: TRBJ1-2; V: TRBV11-2; size: .; CDR3: CASSSADRVGGYTF
J: TRBJ1-2; V: TRBV5-1; size: .; CDR3: CASSLGSGHDNYGYTF
J: TRBJ1-6; V: TRBV16; size: .; CDR3: CASSQWAGGNSPLHF
J: TRBJ2-5; V: TRBV5-1; size: .; CDR3: CASSTSGTTEETQYF
J: TRBJ1-6; V: TRBV9; size: .; CDR3: CASSVGDGEKGSPLHF
J: TRBJ2-2; V: TRBV6-4; size: .; CDR3: CASSRGQGANTGELFF
J: TRBJ1-4; V: TRBV6-1; size: .; CDR3: CASSERGRNEKLFF
J: TRBJ2-3; V: TRBV19; size: .; CDR3: CASSLGQGFTDTQYF
J: TRBJ2-3; V: TRBV6-4; size: few; CDR3: CASSDRNTDTQYF
J: TRBJ1-3; V: TRBV7-2; size: .; CDR3: CASSPSGRAGNTIYF
J: TRBJ2-3; V: TRBV7-2; size: .; CDR3: CASSLEVDTQYF
J: TRBJ2-1; V: TRBV7-8; size: .; CDR3: CASSPSPLTSGRYNEQFF
J: TRBJ2-1; V: TRBV18; size: .; CDR3: CASSKLPSYNEQFF
J: TRBJ2-5; V: TRBV5-4; size: .; CDR3: CASSSQFQETQYF
J: TRBJ2-3; V: TRBV7-2; size: .; CDR3: CASSPGLLAGGFGDTQYF
J: TRBJ1-4; V: TRBV10-2; size: .; CDR3: CASSESLGQLNEKLFF
J: TRBJ1-5; V: TRBV23-1; size: once; CDR3: CASSHPAGRYLEGNQPQHF
J: TRBJ2-5; V: TRBV30; size: .; CDR3: CAWSRALGQLQETQYF
J: TRBJ2-5; V: TRBV27; size: .; CDR3: CASSNLGTPQYF
J: TRBJ2-7; V: TRBV15; size: .; CDR3: CATPLLMGQGF
J: TRBJ2-1; V: TRBV5-4; size: .; CDR3: CASSPGTSGGDNEQFF
J: TRBJ1-2; V: TRBV6-1; size: once; CDR3: CASSVGGGWNYGYTF
J: TRBJ2-7; V: TRBV19; size: .; CDR3: CASAQDDRLITYEQYF
J: TRBJ1-4; V: TRBV2; size: few; CDR3: CASSEEAGSQKLFF
J: TRBJ2-7; V: TRBV9; size: .; CDR3: CASSLGPEFYYEQYF
J: TRBJ2-4; V: TRBV5-6; size: .; CDR3: CASSLVAGLSTDIQYF
J: TRBJ1-4; V: TRBV9; size: .; CDR3: CASSVGLTDVGGGKLFF
J: TRBJ1-2; V: TRBV6-5; size: .; CDR3: CASSYSSQNYGYTF
J: TRBJ1-6; V: TRBV9; size: .; CDR3: CASSVGGQHQPLHF
J: TRBJ2-3; V: TRBV11-1; size: .; CDR3: CASSLGGGGDTQYF
J: TRBJ2-1; V: TRBV27; size: .; CDR3: CASSFSRDSRNEQFF
J: TRBJ1-3; V: TRBV5-1; size: .; CDR3: CASSPETGGSPGNTIYF
J: TRBJ1-2; V: TRBV14; size: .; CDR3: CASSQNGRANYGYTF
J: TRBJ1-4; V: TRBV7-2; size: once; CDR3: CASSLVDSSLEKLFF
J: TRBJ2-3; V: TRBV2; size: .; CDR3: CASRRLATSTDTQYF
J: TRBJ2-5; V: TRBV30; size: .; CDR3: CAWNRLETQYF
J: TRBJ2-7; V: TRBV7-3; size: .; CDR3: CASSSAGGGEQYF